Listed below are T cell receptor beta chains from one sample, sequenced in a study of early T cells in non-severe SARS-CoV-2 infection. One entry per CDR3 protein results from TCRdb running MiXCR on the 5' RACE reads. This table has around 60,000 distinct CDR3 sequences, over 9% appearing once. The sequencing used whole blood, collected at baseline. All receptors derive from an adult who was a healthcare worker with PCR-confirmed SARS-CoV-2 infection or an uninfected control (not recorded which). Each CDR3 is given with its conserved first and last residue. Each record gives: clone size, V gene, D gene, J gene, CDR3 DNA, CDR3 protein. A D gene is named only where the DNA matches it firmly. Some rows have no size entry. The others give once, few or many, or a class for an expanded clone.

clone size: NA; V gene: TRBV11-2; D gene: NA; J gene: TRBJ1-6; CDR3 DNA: TGTGCCAGCAGCTCCACTTCAACAGGTTGGGCCGGCGGGTCACCCCTCCACTTT; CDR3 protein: CASSSTSTGWAGGSPLHF
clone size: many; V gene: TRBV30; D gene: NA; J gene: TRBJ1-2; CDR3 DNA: TGTGCCTGGAGTGTACTTGGAGGCTACACCTTC; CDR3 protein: CAWSVLGGYTF
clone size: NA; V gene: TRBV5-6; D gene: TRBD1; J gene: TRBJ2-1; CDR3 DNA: TGTGCCAGCAGCCCCCCGAGACAGGGGGCGCTTGAGCAGTTCTTC; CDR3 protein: CASSPPRQGALEQFF
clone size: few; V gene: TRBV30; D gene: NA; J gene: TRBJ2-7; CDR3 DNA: TGTGCCTGGAGCGACAATCGGGAGGAGCAGTACTTC; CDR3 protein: CAWSDNREEQYF
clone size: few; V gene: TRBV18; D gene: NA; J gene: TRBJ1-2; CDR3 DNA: TGTGCCAGCTCACCACCGCAGGGAGGCCATGGCTACACCTTC; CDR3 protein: CASSPPQGGHGYTF
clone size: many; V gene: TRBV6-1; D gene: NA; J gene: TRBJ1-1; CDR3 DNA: TGTGCCAGCAGTGAGCTGACCCCGGGACCGAGTGAAGCTTTCTTT; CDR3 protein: CASSELTPGPSEAFF
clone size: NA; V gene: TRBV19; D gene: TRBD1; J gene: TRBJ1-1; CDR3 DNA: TGTGCCAGTAGTGGGGGACAGGGGAACACTGAAGCTTTCTTT; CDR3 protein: CASSGGQGNTEAFF
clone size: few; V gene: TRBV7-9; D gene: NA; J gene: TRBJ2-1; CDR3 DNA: TGTGCCAGCAGAAGCGGGGGACAGAGCTCCTACAATGAGCAGTTCTTC; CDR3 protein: CASRSGGQSSYNEQFF
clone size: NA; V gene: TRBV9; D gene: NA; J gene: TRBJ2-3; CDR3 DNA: TGTGCCAGCAGCGCCGATCTGGTTACAGATACGCAGTATTTT; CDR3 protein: CASSADLVTDTQYF
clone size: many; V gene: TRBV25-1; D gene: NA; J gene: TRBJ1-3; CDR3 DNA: TGTGCCAGCAGTGGGGACATCGGTCGTGGAAACACCATATATTTT; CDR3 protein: CASSGDIGRGNTIYF
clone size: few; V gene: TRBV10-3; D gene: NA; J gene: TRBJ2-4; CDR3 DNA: TGTGCCATCAGTTCGGTCGATGGTGGGGAAAACATTCAGTACTTC; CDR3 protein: CAISSVDGGENIQYF
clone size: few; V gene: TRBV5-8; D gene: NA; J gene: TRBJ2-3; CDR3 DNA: TGTGCCAGCAGTCGGGGTATAGGAGTATCGGATACGCAGTATTTT; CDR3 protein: CASSRGIGVSDTQYF
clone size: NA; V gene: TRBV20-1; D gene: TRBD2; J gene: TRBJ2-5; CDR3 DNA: TGCAGTGCCAATAGCGGGGAAGAGACCCAGTACTTC; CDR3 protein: CSANSGEETQYF
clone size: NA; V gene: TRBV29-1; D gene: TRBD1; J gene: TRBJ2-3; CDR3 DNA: TGCAGCGTTGCGACAGGGCCAGATACGCAGTATTTT; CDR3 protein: CSVATGPDTQYF
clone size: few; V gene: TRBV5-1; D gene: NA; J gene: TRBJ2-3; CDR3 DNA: TGCGCCAGCAGCTTGGAGCCAGGGCCAGATACGCAGTATTTT; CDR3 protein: CASSLEPGPDTQYF
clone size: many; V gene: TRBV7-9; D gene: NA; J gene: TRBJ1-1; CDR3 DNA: TGTGCCAGCAGCTTACAGGAAAGGACTGAAGCTTTCTTT; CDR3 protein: CASSLQERTEAFF
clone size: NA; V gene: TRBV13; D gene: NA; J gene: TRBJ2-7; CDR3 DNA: TGTGCCAGCAGCTTGTCTAGCGTAGACGAGCAGTACTTC; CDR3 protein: CASSLSSVDEQYF
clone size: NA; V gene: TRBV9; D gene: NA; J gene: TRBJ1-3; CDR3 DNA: TGTGCCAGCAGCGTAGAGACAACCTCTGGAAACACCATATATTTT; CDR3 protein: CASSVETTSGNTIYF
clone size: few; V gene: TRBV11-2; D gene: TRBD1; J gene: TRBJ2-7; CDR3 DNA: TGTGCCAGCAGCTTAGGGCAGGGGGCATCCGAGCAGTACTTC; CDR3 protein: CASSLGQGASEQYF
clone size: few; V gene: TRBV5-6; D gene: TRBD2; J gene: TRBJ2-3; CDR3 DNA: TGTGCCAGCAGCTTTAAAGCGGGGGTAGGAGATACGCAGTATTTT; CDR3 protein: CASSFKAGVGDTQYF
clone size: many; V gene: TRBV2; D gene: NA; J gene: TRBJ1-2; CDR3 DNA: TGTGCCAGCATGGGCACAGGAGACACCTATGGCTACACCTTC; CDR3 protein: CASMGTGDTYGYTF
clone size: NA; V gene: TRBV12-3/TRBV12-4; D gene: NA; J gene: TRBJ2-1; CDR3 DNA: TGTGCCAGCAGTTTAGCAGGGGGTAAGCAGTTCTTC; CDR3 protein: CASSLAGGKQFF
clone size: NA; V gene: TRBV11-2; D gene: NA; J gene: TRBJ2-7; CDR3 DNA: TGTGCCAGCAGCCAAGCCCGGGATATCGTGTACGAGCAGTACTTC; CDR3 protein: CASSQARDIVYEQYF
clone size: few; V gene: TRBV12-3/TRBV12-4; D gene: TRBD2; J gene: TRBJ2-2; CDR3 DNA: TGTGCCAGCAGTTTGAAGACTAGCGGGGGCACGAACACCGGGGAGCTGTTTTTT; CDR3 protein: CASSLKTSGGTNTGELFF
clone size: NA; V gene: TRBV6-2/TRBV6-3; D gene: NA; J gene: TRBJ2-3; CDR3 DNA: TGTGCCAGCAGCCCGGACAGTTTCACAGATACGCAGTATTTT; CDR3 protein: CASSPDSFTDTQYF
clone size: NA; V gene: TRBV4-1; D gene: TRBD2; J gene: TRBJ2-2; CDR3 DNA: TGCGCCAGCAGGCTATCCAGCGGGGGGCCCGGGGAGCTGTTTTTT; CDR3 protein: CASRLSSGGPGELFF
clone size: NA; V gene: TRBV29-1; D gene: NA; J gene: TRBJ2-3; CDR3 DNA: TGCAGCGTTGAACAGGGGACAGATACGCAGTATTTT; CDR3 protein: CSVEQGTDTQYF
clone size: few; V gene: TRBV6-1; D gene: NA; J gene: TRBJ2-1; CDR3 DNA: TGTGCCAGCAGTGAATTTGATGAGCAGTTCTTC; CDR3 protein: CASSEFDEQFF
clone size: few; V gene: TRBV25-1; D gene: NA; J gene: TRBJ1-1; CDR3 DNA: TGTGCCAGCAGTGTCCCGGGGCTAATGAACACTGAAGCTTTCTTT; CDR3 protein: CASSVPGLMNTEAFF
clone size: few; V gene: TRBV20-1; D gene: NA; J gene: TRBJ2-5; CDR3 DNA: TGCAGTGCTAGGGGGGTCGGGACTCTGGAGACCCAGTACTTC; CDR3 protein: CSARGVGTLETQYF
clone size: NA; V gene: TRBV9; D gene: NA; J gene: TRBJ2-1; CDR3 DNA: TGTGCCAGCAGCGTAGACCAGGCCTATCCATACAATGAGCAGTTCTTC; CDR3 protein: CASSVDQAYPYNEQFF
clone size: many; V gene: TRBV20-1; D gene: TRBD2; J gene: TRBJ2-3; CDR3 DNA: TGCAGTGCGACCGGGGGGGCAGGGACAGATACGCAGTATTTT; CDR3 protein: CSATGGAGTDTQYF
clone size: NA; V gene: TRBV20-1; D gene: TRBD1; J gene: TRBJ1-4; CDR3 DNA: TGCAGCGTACTGGGGAGAGGGCCAGGGGGCGGGGAAAAACTGTTTTTT; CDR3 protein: CSVLGRGPGGGEKLFF
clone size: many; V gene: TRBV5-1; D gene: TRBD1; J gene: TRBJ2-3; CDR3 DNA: TGCGCCAGCGGATCCGGGACAGCAAGCACAGATACGCAGTATTTT; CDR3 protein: CASGSGTASTDTQYF
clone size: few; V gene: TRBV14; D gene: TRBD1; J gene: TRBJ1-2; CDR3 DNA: TGTGCCAGCAGCCAAGTTGGGACAGGCGGCTATGGCTACACCTTC; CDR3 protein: CASSQVGTGGYGYTF